The 12 T cell receptor beta chains below come from one sample, sequenced in a study of blood T cell repertoires in COVID-19. Sequencing used immunoSEQ multiplex PCR; TCRdb keeps in-frame clones, though not all of them. The data show some 190,000 clones, about 82% seen once. Sequences were obtained from PBMCs or T cells enriched from blood (not recorded which). These receptor sequences come from a man in his forties or fifties with acute COVID-19.

The chain carries TRBV13 and TRBJ2-1; perhaps TRBD2 as D (5 bases). V was cut by 5 bases and J by 2 bases, with 16 bases left in between. Germline V lookup: CDR1 PRHDT, CDR2 FYEKMQ (reference sequence). This CDR3 contains 16 residues. The CDR3 sequence: CASSVAPSFAYNEQFF. The CDR3 bases are TGTGCCAGCAGCGTAGCCCCTAGCTTCGCCTACAATGAGCAGTTCTTC.

The V gene is TRBV29-1, the J gene TRBJ1-5; perhaps TRBD1 as D (5 bases). The CDR3 consists of 12 residues. V lost 4 bases, J lost 9 bases, and 13 bases lay in between. Germline V gene sequence: CDR1 SQVTM, CDR2 ANQGSEA. The CDR3 loop reads CSVGGDGRPQHF. The CDR3 region has the DNA TGCAGCGTTGGGGGGGACGGGAGGCCCCAGCATTTT.

The V call is TRBV18, the J call TRBJ1-5; 7 positions match TRBD1. Germline V gives CDR1 KGHSH, CDR2 LQKENI. This CDR3 contains 15 residues. Unmatched junction bases numbered 5, after V lost 3 bases and J lost 3 bases. The CDR3: CASSPLTGNNQPQHF. CDR3 nucleotide sequence: TGTGCCAGCTCACCCTTGACAGGGAACAATCAGCCCCAGCATTTT.

This clone was observed once. The V call is TRBV9, the J call TRBJ2-1, with 9 bases lining up with TRBD2. There are 16 residues in the CDR3. The germline V gene has CDR1 SGDLS and CDR2 YYNGEE. With 0 bases clipped from V and 1 base from J, the junction kept 2 bases outside the gene matches. CDR3 sequence (DNA): TGTGCCAGCAGCGTAGATAGCGGGAGTTCCTACAATGAGCAGTTCTTC. Its translation is CASSVDSGSSYNEQFF.

The chain links TRBV3-1 (or the pseudogene TRBV3-2) to TRBJ2-7; D perhaps matches TRBD2 (6 bases). From germline, CDR1 is LGHDT and CDR2 YNNKEL (reference sequence). This CDR3 has 15 amino acids. Trimming removed 4 bases from V and 6 bases from J, with 19 bases in between. The CDR3 DNA sequence: TGTGCCAGCAGCCCGACAGTTTCGGCCGGGGGCGAGCAGTACTTC. Its protein is CASSPTVSAGGEQYF.

The V and J genes are TRBV27 and TRBJ2-7; 9 bases map to TRBD2. The CDR3 contains 16 residues. The V gene end was trimmed by 6 bases and the J gene end by 4 bases; junction bases not matched to a gene: 13. Germline V lookup: CDR1 MNHEY, CDR2 SMNVEV (reference sequence). This CDR3 is CASSLLAGAQSYEQYF. The DNA of the CDR3 is TGTGCCAGCAGCCTATTAGCGGGAGCCCAATCGTACGAGCAGTACTTC.

The V call is TRBV30, the J call TRBJ1-5; no definite D call. V was pared by 2 bases and J by 2 bases, with 10 bases between. Germline CDR1 and CDR2: GTSNPN and SVGIG (reference sequence). CDR3 length equals 14 residues. The CDR3 sequence is CAWSLRQGNQPQHF. As DNA, the CDR3 is TGTGCCTGGAGTTTGCGCCAGGGCAATCAGCCCCAGCATTTT.

This clone was detected once. The chain combines TRBV5-4 with TRBJ1-2, with TRBD1 matching over 8 bases. V shed 3 bases and J 3 bases; nucleotides not matched to a gene: 7. This CDR3 region has 15 residues. The germline gives CDR1 SGHNT, CDR2 YYREEE (reference sequence). The CDR3 protein is CASSSTQGDHYGYTF. The DNA for the CDR3 is TGTGCCAGCAGCTCAACACAGGGGGACCACTATGGCTACACCTTC.

In its sample, this clone was seen a few times. The V gene is TRBV19, the J gene TRBJ1-6; no reliable D call. V lost 2 bases and J lost 8, with 7 bases in between. Germline V lookup: CDR1 LNHDA, CDR2 SQIVND (reference sequence). This CDR3 region has 13 residues. DNA of the CDR3: TGTGCCAGTAGTATATATCCGGATTCACCCCTCCACTTT. It specifies CASSIYPDSPLHF. The full variable domain, rest sourced from reference TRBV19 and TRBJ1-6, is DGGITQSPKYLFRKEGQNVTLSCEQNLNHDAMYWYRQDPGQGLRLIYYSQIVNDFQKGDIAEGYSVSREKKESFPLTVTSAQKNPTAFYLCASSIYPDSPLHFGNGTRLTVT.

The chain uses TRBV28 and TRBJ2-7; a weak D match, TRBD2 (6 bases). Germline CDR1 MDHEN, CDR2 SYDVKM. CDR3 length equals 14 residues. V was pared by 5 bases and J by 6 bases, with 17 bases between. For the CDR3, the DNA is TGTGCCAGCAGTAGAGCGGGCTTGATCTCCGAGCAGTACTTC. Protein sequence: CASSRAGLISEQYF.

The chain uses TRBV27 and TRBJ1-2, with a possible D match to TRBD1 (5 bases). Germline CDR1 reads MNHEY; CDR2 reads SMNVEV (reference sequence). V was clipped by 0 bases and J by 0 bases, with 14 bases between them. The CDR3 contains 17 residues. The CDR3 region is CASSLSGTFGANYGYTF. The CDR3 region has the DNA TGTGCCAGCAGTTTATCGGGGACTTTCGGAGCTAACTATGGCTACACCTTC.

This rearrangement joins TRBV20-1 to TRBJ1-1, with a tentative D call TRBD1 (6 bases). The germline V gene encodes CDR1 DFQATT and CDR2 SNEGSKA (reference sequence). The CDR3 has 10 residues. The germline V and J ends were trimmed by 4 bases and 9 bases, with 9 bases remaining between them. The CDR3 loop is CSAKGEKAFF. DNA of the CDR3: TGCAGTGCTAAGGGGGAGAAAGCTTTCTTT.